Each of the 21 T cell receptor beta chains below was sequenced from the same sample in a study of beta chain features in type 1 diabetes. Study observations and caveats: TCRB CDR3s from Type 1 diabetes patients were moderately but significantly shorter in all four CD4+ subsets.

Of the isolated RNA, all was reverse transcribed, and so the sequenced material was expressed TCRB transcripts. Profiled with immunoSEQ multiplex PCR; TCRdb holds only in-frame clones, not every one. The sample yields 350,000 to 400,000 clones, roughly 12% seen once. No cognate antigen is known for these TCRs. Specimen: naive CD4+ T cells from blood. Receptors originate from a woman in her late teens or twenties with type 1 diabetes.

The chain couples TRBV4-2 to TRBJ2-1; 7 bases align to TRBD1. Looked up from germline, CDR1 is LGHNA and CDR2 is YNFKEQ. CDR3 length: 14 residues. The trim removed 4 bases at V and 5 bases at J, leaving 5 bases unmatched. Written as DNA, the CDR3 is TGTGCCAGCAGCCTCACACAGGGGAACAATGAGCAGTTCTTC. It specifies CASSLTQGNNEQFF.

This rearrangement joins TRBV18 to TRBJ2-7; TRBD2 agrees at 7 bases. V was clipped by 2 bases and J by 7 bases; unmatched bases: 14. This CDR3 contains 16 residues. Per germline, CDR1 KGHSH and CDR2 LQKENI. Here the CDR3 DNA reads TGTGCCAGCTCACCAGGATATAGCGGGCCCGAGAGGGAGCAGTACTTC. Amino acids: CASSPGYSGPEREQYF.

There are a few counts of this clone. V gene TRBV29-1 combines with J gene TRBJ1-1, with 7 bases matching TRBD1. The CDR3 has 13 amino acids. Losses at the gene ends were 6 bases for V and 3 bases for J; bases not matched to a gene: 7. Germline V gene sequence: CDR1 SQVTM, CDR2 ANQGSEA. As DNA, the CDR3 is TGCAGCGTGGACCCCAGGGGGGACACTGAAGCTTTCTTT. It yields the protein CSVDPRGDTEAFF.

The genes are TRBV19 and TRBJ1-2, with D possibly TRBD1 on 6 matching bases. Germline values: CDR1 LNHDA, CDR2 SQIVND (reference sequence). The CDR3 contains 14 residues. CDR3 coding DNA: TGTGGAGCTGGCAGGGGCGGAAGGGGCTATGGCTACACCTTC. It is translated as CGAGRGGRGYGYTF.

The genes are TRBV6-5 and TRBJ2-3; D gene uncertain. The CDR3 totals 14 residues. Germline V CDR1 and CDR2: MNHEY, SVGAGI. The V end was cut by 5 bases, the J end by 2 bases, with 11 bases between. CDR3: CASSDTVSTDTQYF. The CDR3 DNA is TGTGCCAGCAGTGACACTGTTTCCACAGATACGCAGTATTTT.

This clone turned up a few times. J is TRBJ2-2 and V is TRBV7-3; maybe TRBD2 (6 bases). The germline CDR1 and CDR2 sequences are SGHTA and FQGTGA. Between the trimmed V and J ends, which lost 7 bases and 7 bases, there was a span of 13 bases. The CDR3 is 13 amino acids. The CDR3 nucleotides read TGTGCCAGCACCACCTTGGGGGGCGGGGAGCTGTTTTTT. Protein product: CASTTLGGGELFF.

The rearrangement links TRBV5-4 to TRBJ1-1; 8 bases are a match to TRBD1. CDR1 SGHNT and CDR2 YYREEE come from the germline V gene (reference sequence). The CDR3 totals 16 residues. V trimming: 0 bases; J trimming: 2 bases; junction bases outside the gene matches: 6. Written as DNA, the CDR3 is TGTGCCAGCAGCTTGGACGGGGGGACAGGAAACACTGAAGCTTTCTTT. Translated: CASSLDGGTGNTEAFF.

V usage is TRBV15 and J usage is TRBJ2-5, with D possibly TRBD1 on 5 matching bases. Trimming removed 4 bases at V and 1 base at J, with 7 bases between. The CDR3 spans 13 residues. Germline values: CDR1 LNHNV, CDR2 YYDKDF (reference sequence). DNA of the CDR3: TGTGCCACCAGCAACAGGTTCCAAGAGACCCAGTACTTC. The encoded protein is CATSNRFQETQYF.

V usage is TRBV9 and J usage is TRBJ2-5; 7 nucleotides align to TRBD2. The germline V gene has CDR1 SGDLS and CDR2 YYNGEE. The CDR3 loop spans 18 amino acids. The V segment lost 4 bases and the J segment 3 bases; nucleotides outside the gene matches: 18. CDR3 loop: CASSSPRKGGSGKETQYF. DNA for the CDR3: TGTGCCAGCAGCTCCCCCAGAAAAGGCGGGAGTGGGAAAGAGACCCAGTACTTC.

The chain uses TRBV19 and TRBJ1-1; 8 bases are shared with TRBD1. The CDR3 totals 13 residues. Trimming at V came to 6 bases and at J to 3 bases, leaving 3 bases not matched to a gene. Germline loops: CDR1 LNHDA, CDR2 SQIVND (reference sequence). The CDR3 loop reads CASRSTGDTEAFF. CDR3 in DNA: TGTGCCAGTAGGTCGACAGGGGACACTGAAGCTTTCTTT.

The chain is built from TRBV9 and TRBJ1-5; 8 bases are a match to TRBD1. Germline trimming cut 4 bases from V and 7 bases from J; bases unmatched to any gene: 7. CDR3 length: 14 residues. Germline CDR1 is SGDLS and CDR2 is YYNGEE. The CDR3 sequence: CASSSQGAGQPQHF. The DNA of the CDR3 is TGTGCCAGCAGCTCCCAGGGGGCTGGGCAGCCCCAGCATTTT.

The chain combines TRBV2 with TRBJ1-5; D is possibly TRBD1 (6 bases). This CDR3 is built from 14 residues. The germline CDR1 and CDR2 sequences are SNHLY and FYNNEI. V was pared by 6 bases and J by 5 bases, with 14 bases between. CDR3 protein: CASSEWTAHQPQHF. CDR3 sequence (DNA): TGTGCCAGCAGCGAATGGACAGCTCATCAGCCCCAGCATTTT.

The table lists this clone with a few counts. The chain recombines TRBV4-3 with TRBJ2-5; 11 bases fit TRBD2. Germline V gene lookup returns CDR1 LGHNA and CDR2 YSLEER. The CDR3 is made up of 16 amino acids. V lost 3 bases and J lost 1; bases outside the gene matches: 4. The CDR3 here is CASSQQGTSGQETQYF. The CDR3 region has the DNA TGCGCCAGCAGCCAGCAGGGGACTAGCGGCCAAGAGACCCAGTACTTC.

The chain joins TRBV11-1 to TRBJ1-1; 8 bases are shared with TRBD1. Per germline, CDR1 SGHAT and CDR2 FQDESV (reference sequence). V dropped 2 bases and J dropped 5; count of bases not matched to a gene: 10. The length of the CDR3 is 16 residues. CDR3 region: CASSLLSGTGKTEAFF. CDR3 bases: TGTGCCAGCAGCTTACTTTCCGGGACAGGAAAAACTGAAGCTTTCTTT.

The V call is TRBV6-5, the J call TRBJ2-5; D is unresolved. The V gene's germline CDR1 is MNHEY and CDR2 SVGAGI. V dropped 5 bases and J dropped 1 base, with 11 bases sitting between them. This CDR3 has 14 amino acids. CDR3 loop: CASSRSTAQETQYF. In nucleotides, the CDR3 is TGTGCCAGCAGTCGGTCAACAGCCCAAGAGACCCAGTACTTC.

This clone occurred a few times. This chain links TRBV19 with TRBJ1-4; 10 bases are a match to TRBD1. Germline trimming cut 3 bases from V and 8 bases from J; bases unmatched to any gene: 15. This CDR3 is built from 18 residues. Germline CDR1 reads LNHDA; CDR2 reads SQIVND (reference sequence). CDR3 nucleotide sequence: TGTGCCAGTAGTATCCACCGCCGGGACAGGGGAATTGGAGAAAAACTGTTTTTT. Its protein product is CASSIHRRDRGIGEKLFF.

The sample holds a few counts of this clone. The CDR3 DNA reads as TGTGCCAGCACCCCCCTTGGGGGGAGACAAGAGACCCAGTACTTC. It yields the protein CASTPLGGRQETQYF. The rearrangement joins TRBV2 to TRBJ2-5; the D gene is possibly TRBD2 (6 bases). Germline CDR1 is SNHLY and CDR2 is FYNNEI. Trimming pared 7 bases from V and 2 bases from J, leaving 17 bases between. The CDR3 consists of 15 residues.

This clone showed up just a few times. V is TRBV28 and J is TRBJ1-1, with 7 bases that match TRBD1. The CDR3 is 12 amino acids. Losses at the gene ends were 6 bases for V and 3 bases for J; bases not matched to a gene: 1. CDR1 is MDHEN, CDR2 SYDVKM, per germline. For the CDR3, the DNA is TGTGCCAGCAGCCAGGGGGACACTGAAGCTTTCTTT. It codes for CASSQGDTEAFF.

CDR3 protein: CASSSYRGTNEKLFF. The CDR3, as DNA: TGTGCCAGCAGCTCCTACAGGGGAACTAATGAAAAACTGTTTTTT. The rearrangement links TRBV7-2 to TRBJ1-4; 7 bases agree with TRBD1. This CDR3 is built from 15 residues. Per germline, CDR1 SGHTA and CDR2 FQGNSA. V lost 4 bases to trimming and J lost 1 base; unmatched junction nucleotides: 3.

This clone showed up just a few times. The rearrangement links TRBV5-6 to TRBJ2-7; TRBD1 is a possible D gene (5 bases). Trimming cost V 2 bases and J 6 bases, with 18 bases left between them. CDR3 length equals 15 residues. Per the germline V gene, CDR1 is SGHDT and CDR2 is YYEEEE. The CDR3 loop is CASSLGGAGNREQYF. CDR3 nucleotide sequence: TGTGCCAGCAGCTTAGGTGGGGCAGGGAATCGCGAGCAGTACTTC.

This clone was detected only a few times. The CDR3 nucleotides read TGTGCGTCCAGGGTGGCCGTTAACTATGGCTACACCTTC. It yields the protein CASRVAVNYGYTF. The chain links TRBV6-6 to TRBJ1-2, with D perhaps TRBD1 (5 bases). The CDR3 is made up of 13 amino acids. Germline V gives CDR1 MNHNY, CDR2 SVGAGI (reference sequence).